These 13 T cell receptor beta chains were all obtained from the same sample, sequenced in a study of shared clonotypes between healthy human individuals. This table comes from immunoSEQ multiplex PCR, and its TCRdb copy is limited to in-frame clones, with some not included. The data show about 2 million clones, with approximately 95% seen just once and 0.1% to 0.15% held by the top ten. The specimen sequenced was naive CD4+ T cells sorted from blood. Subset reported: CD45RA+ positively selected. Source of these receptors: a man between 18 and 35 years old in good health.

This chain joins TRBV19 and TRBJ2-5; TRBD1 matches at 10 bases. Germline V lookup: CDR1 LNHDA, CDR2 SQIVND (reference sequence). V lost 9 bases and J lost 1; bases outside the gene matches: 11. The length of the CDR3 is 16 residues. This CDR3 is CASQSSRDRGQETQYF. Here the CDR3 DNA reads TGTGCCAGCCAATCGTCCCGGGACAGGGGCCAAGAGACCCAGTACTTC.

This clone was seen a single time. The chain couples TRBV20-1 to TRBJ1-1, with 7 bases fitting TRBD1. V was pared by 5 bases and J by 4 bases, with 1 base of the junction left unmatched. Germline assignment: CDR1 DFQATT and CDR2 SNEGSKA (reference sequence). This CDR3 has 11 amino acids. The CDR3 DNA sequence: TGCAGTGCTCGACAGGGCACTGAAGCTTTCTTT. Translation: CSARQGTEAFF.

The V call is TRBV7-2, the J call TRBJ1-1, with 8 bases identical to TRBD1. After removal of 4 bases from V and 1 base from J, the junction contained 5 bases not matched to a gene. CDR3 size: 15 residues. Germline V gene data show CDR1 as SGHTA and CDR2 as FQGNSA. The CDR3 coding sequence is TGTGCCAGCAGCTCCCGGGGACAGGAGAACACTGAAGCTTTCTTT. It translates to CASSSRGQENTEAFF.

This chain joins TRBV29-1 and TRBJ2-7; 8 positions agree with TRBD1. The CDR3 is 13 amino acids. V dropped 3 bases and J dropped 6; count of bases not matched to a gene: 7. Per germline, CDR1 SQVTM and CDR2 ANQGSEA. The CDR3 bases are TGCAGCGTTGAGGGGCAGGGGGCCTCCGAGCAGTACTTC. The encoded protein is CSVEGQGASEQYF.

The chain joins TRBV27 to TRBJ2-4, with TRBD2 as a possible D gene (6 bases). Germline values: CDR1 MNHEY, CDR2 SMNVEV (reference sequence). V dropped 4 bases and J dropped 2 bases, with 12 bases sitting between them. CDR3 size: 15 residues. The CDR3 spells CASSSGTVPKNIQYF. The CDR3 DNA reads TGTGCCAGCAGTTCCGGGACTGTTCCCAAAAACATTCAGTACTTC.

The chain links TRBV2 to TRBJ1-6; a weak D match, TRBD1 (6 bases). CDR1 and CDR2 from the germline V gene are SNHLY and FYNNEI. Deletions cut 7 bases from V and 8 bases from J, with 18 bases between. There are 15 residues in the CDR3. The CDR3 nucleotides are TGTGCCAGCACCCAACGGACAGAGAGGTATTCACCCCTCCACTTT. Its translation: CASTQRTERYSPLHF.

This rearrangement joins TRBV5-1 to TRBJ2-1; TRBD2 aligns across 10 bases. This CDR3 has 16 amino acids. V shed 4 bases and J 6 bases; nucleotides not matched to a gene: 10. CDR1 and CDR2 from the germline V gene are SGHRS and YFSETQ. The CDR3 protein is CASSPIAGGVGNEQFF. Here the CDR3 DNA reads TGCGCCAGCAGCCCCATAGCGGGAGGAGTGGGCAATGAGCAGTTCTTC.

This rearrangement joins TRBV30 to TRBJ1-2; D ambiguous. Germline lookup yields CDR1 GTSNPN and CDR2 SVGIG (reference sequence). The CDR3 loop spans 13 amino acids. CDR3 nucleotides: TGTGCTGGACCCCATCCGAACTTGGGAGGCTACACCTTC. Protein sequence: CAGPHPNLGGYTF.

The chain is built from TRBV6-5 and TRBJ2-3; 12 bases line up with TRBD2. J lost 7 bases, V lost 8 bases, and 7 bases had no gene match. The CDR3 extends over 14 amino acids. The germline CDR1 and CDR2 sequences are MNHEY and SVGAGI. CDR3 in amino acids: CASRASGRANTQYF. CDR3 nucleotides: TGTGCCAGCCGGGCTAGCGGGAGGGCGAATACGCAGTATTTT.

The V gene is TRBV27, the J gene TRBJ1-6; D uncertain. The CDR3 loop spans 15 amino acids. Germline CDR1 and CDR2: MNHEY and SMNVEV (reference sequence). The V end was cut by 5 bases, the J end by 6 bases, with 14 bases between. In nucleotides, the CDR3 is TGTGCCAGCAGTCCCCGGCGGGGAACTAATTCACCCCTCCACTTT. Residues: CASSPRRGTNSPLHF.

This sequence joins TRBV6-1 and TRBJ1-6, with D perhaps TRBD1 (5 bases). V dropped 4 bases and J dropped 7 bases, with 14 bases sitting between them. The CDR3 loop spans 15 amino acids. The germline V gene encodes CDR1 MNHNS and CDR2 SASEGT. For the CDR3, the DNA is TGTGCCAGCAGTGGTACGGGGCCGCCGAATTCACCCCTCCACTTT. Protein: CASSGTGPPNSPLHF.

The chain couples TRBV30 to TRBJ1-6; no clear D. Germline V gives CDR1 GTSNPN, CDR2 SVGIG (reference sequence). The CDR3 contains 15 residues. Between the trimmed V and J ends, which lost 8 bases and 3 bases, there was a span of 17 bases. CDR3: CAGKLRRDYNSPLHF. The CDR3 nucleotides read TGTGCCGGAAAGTTGAGAAGGGACTATAATTCACCCCTCCACTTT.

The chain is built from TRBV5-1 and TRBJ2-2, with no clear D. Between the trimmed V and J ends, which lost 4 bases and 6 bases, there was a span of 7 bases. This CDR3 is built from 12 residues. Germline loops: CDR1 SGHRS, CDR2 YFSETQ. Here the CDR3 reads CASSLPPGELFF. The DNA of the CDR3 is TGCGCCAGCAGCCTCCCCCCCGGGGAGCTGTTTTTT.